Below, one T cell receptor (beta chain) is given with its context. Its antigen is unidentified. This sample is drawn from a study of T cells in Graves' hyperthyroidism and ophthalmopathy. Whole-study results and caveats: Most thyroid clonotypes expanded above 0.001 appeared in blood too. The model forecast ophthalmopathy, anticipating it by a median approximately 6.2 months before onset.

Amplified TCR beta CDR3 regions came from RNA transcripts. HTBI primers drove first-round RT-PCR of the TCR CDR3. TCRdb passed the multiplex PCR reads through MiXCR, listing each CDR3 protein once. The sample yields hundreds of thousands of distinct CDR3 sequences, roughly 45% seen once. Germline values: CDR1 SQVTM, CDR2 ANQGSEA. The CDR3 is 13 residues long. V was trimmed by 7 bases and J by 2 bases, leaving 14 bases between them. Pregnant or lactating patients were excluded, as were those with uncontrolled infection or other autoimmune disease. The chain carries TRBV29-1 and TRBJ1-2; D is unclear. The specimen was peripheral blood or thyroid tissue (not recorded which). This receptor was identified in an adult man with Graves' disease, either hyperthyroidism or ophthalmopathy (not recorded which). CDR3 protein: CSGLGTRNYGYTF. The CDR3 bases are TGCAGCGGACTGGGAACAAGGAACTATGGCTACACCTTC.